These T cell receptor beta chains were read from a single sample in a study of cytomegalovirus exposure and HLA in healthy donors. TCRdb's table, derived via immunoSEQ multiplex PCR, lists solely in-frame clones and lacks some. The table lists about 250,000 clones, 80% to 95% of them singletons. Sequenced: PBMCs. Receptors originate from a girl aged 2-10 years in good health and CMV-seronegative. CDR3s include the opening cysteine and the closing phenylalanine or tryptophan. The D gene is left open where the match is weak. Part of the rows lack a size; the others show once, few, many or a class for expanded clones.

d_gene	v_gene	abundance	j_gene	CDR3aa	CDR3nt
.	TRBV7-9	.	TRBJ2-1	CASSLADSPYNEQFF	TGTGCCAGCAGCTTAGCTGACAGTCCCTACAATGAGCAGTTCTTC
.	TRBV19	.	TRBJ1-5	CASSMDSPIQPQHF	TGTGCCAGTAGTATGGACTCTCCAATTCAACCCCAGCATTTT
.	TRBV9	few	TRBJ2-3	CASSVGRGTDTQYF	TGTGCCAGCAGCGTAGGCAGGGGCACAGATACGCAGTATTTT
TRBD2	TRBV2	.	TRBJ2-5	CASSTTGTSGPGTQYF	TGTGCCAGCAGTACCACCGGGACTAGCGGTCCGGGGACCCAGTACTTC
TRBD2	TRBV9	.	TRBJ2-1	CASSVGGGGGNEQFF	TGTGCCAGCAGCGTAGGAGGCGGGGGGGGAAATGAGCAGTTCTTC
.	TRBV2	.	TRBJ1-2	CASRKVGGRADYGYTF	TGTGCCAGCAGGAAGGTGGGGGGACGAGCTGACTATGGCTACACCTTC
TRBD2	TRBV29-1	.	TRBJ2-1	CSVRLAGYNEQFF	TGCAGCGTTAGGCTAGCGGGGTACAATGAGCAGTTCTTC
TRBD1	TRBV30	.	TRBJ1-4	CAWRTPGQLFEKLFF	TGTGCCTGGCGGACCCCGGGACAGCTTTTTGAAAAACTGTTTTTT
.	TRBV6-1	.	TRBJ1-2	CASSEASGLGQWGYTF	TGTGCCAGCAGTGAAGCGTCGGGACTGGGCCAGTGGGGCTACACCTTC
TRBD1	TRBV6-6	.	TRBJ1-5	CASSYGDRGGQPQHF	TGTGCCAGCAGTTACGGGGACAGGGGTGGACAGCCCCAGCATTTT
TRBD2	TRBV13	.	TRBJ2-2	CASSLVLAANTGELFF	TGTGCCAGCAGCTTAGTACTAGCGGCCAACACCGGGGAGCTGTTTTTT
TRBD1	TRBV2	once	TRBJ2-7	CASTDRGSYEQYF	TGTGCCAGCACCGACAGGGGTTCCTACGAGCAGTACTTC
.	TRBV7-2	.	TRBJ2-1	CASSLAGKVGEQFF	TGTGCCAGCAGCCTGGCAGGGAAGGTGGGCGAGCAGTTCTTC
.	TRBV9	once	TRBJ1-2	CASSVGQISNYGYTF	TGTGCCAGCAGCGTAGGACAGATTTCTAACTATGGCTACACCTTC
.	TRBV6-5	.	TRBJ2-3	CASNGGFTDTQYF	TGTGCCAGCAACGGCGGTTTCACAGATACGCAGTATTTT
TRBD1	TRBV28	.	TRBJ1-1	CASMGTGDLNTEAFF	TGTGCCAGCATGGGGACAGGGGACCTAAACACTGAAGCTTTCTTT
TRBD2	TRBV7-9	.	TRBJ2-1	CATAAGGDNEQFF	TGTGCTACGGCGGCGGGAGGGGACAATGAGCAGTTCTTC
TRBD2	TRBV2	.	TRBJ2-1	CASSESFSGTKPYNEQFF	TGTGCCAGCAGTGAATCCTTTAGCGGGACGAAGCCCTACAATGAGCAGTTCTTC
.	TRBV6-1	.	TRBJ2-1	CATRGGSADNEQFF	TGTGCCACGAGGGGGGGTAGCGCTGACAATGAGCAGTTCTTC
.	TRBV5-4	.	TRBJ2-1	CASSLRGYNEQFF	TGTGCCAGCAGCTTACGGGGGTACAATGAGCAGTTCTTC
.	TRBV5-4	.	TRBJ2-7	CASSFQGTSYEQYF	TGTGCCAGCAGCTTCCAAGGGACTTCCTACGAGCAGTACTTC
TRBD1	TRBV7-9	.	TRBJ2-1	CSSSPRGTGENEQFF	TGTTCCAGCAGCCCTCGGGGGACAGGGGAAAATGAGCAGTTCTTC
TRBD1	TRBV4-1	.	TRBJ1-4	CASSQASGGTGLRKLFF	TGCGCCAGCAGCCAAGCTTCTGGGGGGACAGGGCTTAGGAAACTGTTTTTT
TRBD1	TRBV30	.	TRBJ1-3	CAWSPGTGWRNTIYF	TGTGCCTGGAGCCCGGGGACAGGGTGGAGGAACACCATATATTTT
.	TRBV18	.	TRBJ1-5	CASSRQDSNQPQHF	TGTGCCAGCTCTCGACAGGATAGCAATCAGCCCCAGCATTTT
TRBD2	TRBV5-1	.	TRBJ2-1	CASSWTSGGNEQFF	TGCGCCAGCAGCTGGACTAGCGGGGGGAATGAGCAGTTCTTC
TRBD1	TRBV30	once	TRBJ1-1	CAWSVTGGFFAFF	TGTGCCTGGAGTGTAACAGGGGGCTTTTTTGCTTTCTTT
.	TRBV30	.	TRBJ2-3	CAWTGTDTQYF	TGTGCCTGGACAGGGACAGATACGCAGTATTTT
TRBD1	TRBV6-5	.	TRBJ2-6	CASRPTGGSNVLTF	TGTGCCAGCAGACCGACAGGGGGGTCCAACGTCCTGACTTTC
TRBD1	TRBV29-1	.	TRBJ1-1	CSTRQGKGTEAFF	TGCAGCACCAGACAGGGGAAGGGCACTGAAGCTTTCTTT
.	TRBV5-8	.	TRBJ2-6	CASSFPRHRDLINVLTF	TGTGCCAGCAGCTTCCCACGTCATCGGGATCTAATCAACGTCCTGACTTTC
TRBD2	TRBV18	once	TRBJ2-1	CASSTSGTPSYNEQFF	TGTGCCAGCTCTACTAGCGGGACCCCCTCCTACAATGAGCAGTTCTTC
.	TRBV30	.	TRBJ2-7	CAWTAQGYYEQYF	TGTGCCTGGACCGCCCAGGGGTACTACGAGCAGTACTTC
.	TRBV11-3	.	TRBJ2-7	CASSLNGDSYEQYF	TGTGCCAGCAGCCTTAACGGGGATTCCTACGAGCAGTACTTC
TRBD1	TRBV5-5	.	TRBJ2-7	CASSFPGGFYEQYF	TGTGCCAGCAGCTTCCCAGGGGGTTTCTACGAGCAGTACTTC
.	TRBV28	.	TRBJ1-2	CASSLHNYGYTF	TGTGCCAGCAGTTTACATAACTATGGCTACACCTTC
.	TRBV10-3	.	TRBJ2-1	CAISLGGRSYNEQFF	TGTGCCATCAGCCTCGGGGGGCGCTCCTACAATGAGCAGTTCTTC
TRBD1	TRBV4-1	.	TRBJ1-3	CASQGAGNTIYF	TGCGCCAGCCAGGGGGCGGGAAACACCATATATTTT
TRBD1	TRBV7-9	.	TRBJ1-1	CASSKDRGLVDNEAFF	TGTGCCAGCAGTAAGGACAGGGGTTTAGTGGATAATGAAGCTTTCTTT
TRBD1	TRBV10-3	.	TRBJ2-5	CAISAAGGQETQYF	TGTGCCATCAGTGCCGCAGGGGGCCAGGAGACCCAGTACTTC
TRBD2	TRBV7-8	.	TRBJ2-3	CASSFSGGPTSTDTQYF	TGTGCCAGCAGCTTTAGCGGGGGGCCGACGAGCACAGATACGCAGTATTTT
.	TRBV2	.	TRBJ2-5	CARETGPTQYF	TGTGCCAGAGAGACGGGTCCGACCCAGTACTTC
.	TRBV9	.	TRBJ2-3	CASSGTAQSTDTQYF	TGTGCCAGCAGCGGGACAGCCCAATCCACAGATACGCAGTATTTT
TRBD1	TRBV18	.	TRBJ2-7	CASSPPNSGTGYEQYF	TGTGCCAGCTCACCACCTAACTCAGGGACAGGCTACGAGCAGTACTTC